The 19 T cell receptor beta chains presented below share a single source sample, sequenced in a study of cytomegalovirus exposure and HLA in healthy donors. 13 Jbeta primers and 60 Vbeta primers were used for the PCR. Assay used: immunoSEQ multiplex PCR; TCRdb lists only in-frame clones, some missing. The sample shows under 150,000 clones, around 80% of them seen only once. The sample was PBMCs. The source is a man in his fifties or sixties in good health and CMV-seronegative.

V is TRBV5-1 and J is TRBJ2-2, with D perhaps TRBD2 (6 bases). CDR1 and CDR2 from the germline V gene are SGHRS and YFSETQ. The length of the CDR3 is 16 residues. V gave up 4 bases and J gave up 1 base, with 14 bases separating them. CDR3 DNA sequence: TGCGCCAGCAGCCGTTTAGCGGAAGAGAACACCGGGGAGCTGTTTTTT. It translates to CASSRLAEENTGELFF.

V is TRBV9 and J is TRBJ2-1; D possibly corresponds to TRBD2 (7 bases). Germline CDR1 reads SGDLS; CDR2 reads YYNGEE. The CDR3 extends over 15 amino acids. V lost 4 bases and J 4 bases, leaving 15 bases between the germline ends. This chain's CDR3 is CASSPSRGAYNEQFF. DNA for the CDR3: TGTGCCAGCAGCCCGAGCCGGGGGGCGTACAATGAGCAGTTCTTC. Together with reference TRBV9 and TRBJ2-1, the CDR3 gives the full variable domain: DSGVTQTPKHLITATGQRVTLRCSPRSGDLSVYWYQQSLDQGLQFLIQYYNGEERAKGNILERFSAQQFPDLHSELNLSSLELGDSALYFCASSPSRGAYNEQFFGPGTRLTVL.

The table lists this clone with a count of one. The chain carries TRBV19 and TRBJ1-1; 7 nucleotides match TRBD1. The CDR3 spans 17 residues. Germline trimming cut 8 bases from V and 3 bases from J; bases unmatched to any gene: 18. The germline V gene has CDR1 LNHDA and CDR2 SQIVND (reference sequence). Here the CDR3 reads CASSPQPGQRPDTEAFF. The DNA of the CDR3 is TGTGCCAGTTCCCCCCAACCGGGACAGCGCCCTGACACTGAAGCTTTCTTT.

The chain employs TRBV6-5 and TRBJ2-5, with D possibly being TRBD2 (6 bases). TRBJ2-7 explains the end of the DNA better; the J call may be wrong. This CDR3 is built from 14 residues. Germline V gives CDR1 MNHEY, CDR2 SVGAGI. CDR3 in amino acids: CASSYGGSPYEQYF. The CDR3 DNA follows: TGTGCCAGCAGTTACGGAGGGAGCCCCTACGAGCAGTACTTC.

This clone was counted a few times. The genes are TRBV12-5 and TRBJ2-3; TRBD2 matches 7 bases. V lost 5 bases, J lost 3 bases, and 8 bases stayed unmatched. The CDR3 is 15 residues long. Germline CDR1 is LGHNT and CDR2 is FRNRAP. The DNA of the CDR3 is TGTGCTAGTGGTACCGGGGCGGGGGAAACAGATACGCAGTATTTT. The encoded protein is CASGTGAGETDTQYF.

The genes are TRBV5-4 and TRBJ2-5; D possibly corresponds to TRBD2 (6 bases). CDR3 length: 14 residues. Germline CDR1 and CDR2: SGHNT and YYREEE (reference sequence). Trimming stripped 2 bases from V and 4 bases from J, with 12 bases between. The CDR3: CASSLTGGPETQYF. CDR3 nucleotides: TGTGCCAGCAGCTTAACAGGAGGGCCAGAGACCCAGTACTTC.

The genes are TRBV19 and TRBJ2-1, with a possible D match to TRBD1 (6 bases). From germline, CDR1 is LNHDA and CDR2 SQIVND (reference sequence). This CDR3 is built from 15 residues. V lost 6 bases and J 3 bases, leaving 15 bases between the germline ends. The CDR3 here is CASRGLKDSYNEQFF. CDR3 DNA sequence: TGTGCCAGTAGAGGGTTGAAGGACAGCTACAATGAGCAGTTCTTC. The full variable domain, rest sourced from reference TRBV19 and TRBJ2-1, is DGGITQSPKYLFRKEGQNVTLSCEQNLNHDAMYWYRQDPGQGLRLIYYSQIVNDFQKGDIAEGYSVSREKKESFPLTVTSAQKNPTAFYLCASRGLKDSYNEQFFGPGTRLTVL.

V and J are TRBV4-2 and TRBJ1-2, with TRBD1 matching 8 bases. There are 13 residues in the CDR3. The germline gives CDR1 LGHNA, CDR2 YNFKEQ. The V segment lost 1 base and the J segment 6 bases; nucleotides outside the gene matches: 1. The DNA of the CDR3 is TGTGCCAGCAGCCAAGGGACAGGGAATGGCTACACCTTC. This gives the protein CASSQGTGNGYTF.

The V and J genes are TRBV25-1 and TRBJ1-1; TRBD1 matches 8 bases. CDR3 size: 13 residues. Trimming cost V 6 bases and J 11 bases; bases outside gene matches: 11. From germline, CDR1 is MGHDK and CDR2 SYGVNS. The CDR3 DNA follows: TGTGCCAGCAGGAAACAGGGGGAAACGGGGGCTTTCTTT. Translating gives CASRKQGETGAFF.

The chain links TRBV6-6 to TRBJ1-5; D may be TRBD1 (6 bases). V lost 8 bases and J lost 4, with 6 bases in between. The CDR3 runs 11 residues. Germline-derived CDR1 and CDR2 are MNHNY and SVGAGI (reference sequence). The CDR3 DNA is TGTGCCAGCGGACAGAATCAGCCCCAGCATTTT. The encoded protein is CASGQNQPQHF.

This clone was seen a handful of times. The chain recombines TRBV6-1 with TRBJ2-7; D possibly corresponds to TRBD2 (6 bases). CDR3 length: 15 residues. CDR1 is MNHNS, CDR2 SASEGT, per germline. V was shortened by 1 base and J by 2 bases, with 12 bases between the two germline ends. Here the CDR3 reads CASSEGGLGAYEQYF. CDR3 DNA sequence: TGTGCCAGCAGTGAAGGGGGACTTGGAGCCTACGAGCAGTACTTC.

The chain combines TRBV2 with TRBJ1-5, with a weak D call TRBD1 (5 bases). Germline CDR1 and CDR2: SNHLY and FYNNEI. The CDR3 has 14 residues. The V and J ends lost 0 bases and 4 bases respectively, with 7 bases between them. Here the CDR3 DNA reads TGTGCCAGCAGTGAAGCAAGGACAAATCAGCCCCAGCATTTT. The encoded protein is CASSEARTNQPQHF.

The rearrangement joins TRBV6-1 to TRBJ2-5, with a weak D call TRBD2 (6 bases). This CDR3 region has 14 residues. The V gene's germline CDR1 is MNHNS and CDR2 SASEGT. The V end lost 5 bases, the J end lost 7 bases, and 17 bases lay between the germline ends. The CDR3 DNA reads TGTGCCAGCAGTCCACGGGGGTTCTCGGCGACCCAGTACTTC. Translation gives CASSPRGFSATQYF.

The chain is built from TRBV6-4 and TRBJ2-1, with TRBD1 matching 7 bases. Germline CDR1 reads MRHNA; CDR2 reads SNTAGT. Germline trimming cut 2 bases from V and 9 bases from J; bases unmatched to any gene: 4. This CDR3 is 13 amino acids long. The CDR3 DNA reads TGTGCCAGCAGTGACACGACAGGGCCTGAGCAGTTCTTC. The encoded protein is CASSDTTGPEQFF.

This clone was counted only a few times. This chain links TRBV30 with TRBJ1-2; TRBD1 agrees at 9 bases. Germline loops: CDR1 GTSNPN, CDR2 SVGIG (reference sequence). CDR3 length: 14 amino acids. V gave up 2 bases and J gave up 8 bases; unmatched junction bases: 9. The CDR3: CAWSQVGQGGGYTF. CDR3 nucleotide sequence: TGTGCCTGGAGTCAAGTGGGACAGGGTGGAGGCTACACCTTC. The entire variable domain, with the rest obtained from reference TRBV30 and TRBJ1-2, is as follows: SQTIHQWPATLVQPVGSPLSLECTVEGTSNPNLYWYRQAAGRGLQLLFYSVGIGQISSEVPQNLSASRPQDRQFILSSKKLLLSDSGFYLCAWSQVGQGGGYTFGSGTRLTVV.

There are a few counts of this clone. The rearrangement links TRBV5-4 to TRBJ1-4; a possible D gene is TRBD1 (6 bases). The germline CDR1 and CDR2 sequences are SGHNT and YYREEE (reference sequence). Trimming shortened V by 0 bases and J by 4 bases, and 7 bases separated the two germline ends. This CDR3 has 14 residues. The CDR3 DNA reads TGTGCCAGCAGCTTGGGGACAGATAATGAAAAACTGTTTTTT. This encodes CASSLGTDNEKLFF.

This chain's CDR3 is CARGGRVSGETQYF. CDR3 DNA: TGTGCCCGGGGGGGCAGGGTGAGCGGAGAGACCCAGTACTTC. The chain is built from TRBV2 and TRBJ2-5, with 8 bases matching TRBD2. This CDR3 has 14 amino acids. The V segment lost 11 bases and the J segment 4 bases; nucleotides outside the gene matches: 12. Germline-derived CDR1 and CDR2 are SNHLY and FYNNEI.

The chain recombines TRBV5-4 with TRBJ1-1; the D gene is possibly TRBD1 (5 bases). The CDR3 covers 15 residues. V lost 4 bases and J 1 base, leaving 14 bases between the germline ends. From germline, CDR1 is SGHNT and CDR2 YYREEE (reference sequence). CDR3 sequence: CASSNRLGGNTEAFF. CDR3 nucleotide sequence: TGTGCCAGCAGCAATCGGTTGGGGGGGAACACTGAAGCTTTCTTT.

This chain connects TRBV11-3 to TRBJ1-2; possible D gene TRBD1, 6 bases. The CDR3 runs 13 residues. Trimming took off 4 bases at V and 8 bases at J, with 14 bases between the two ends. CDR1 and CDR2 (germline): SGHNT, YENEEA. CDR3 protein: CASSSQGSSGYTF. Here the CDR3 DNA reads TGTGCCAGCAGCTCACAGGGCTCAAGCGGCTACACCTTC. Looking up the rest from reference TRBV11-3 and TRBJ1-2 gives the full variable domain: EAGVVQSPRYKIIEKKQPVAFWCNPISGHNTLYWYLQNLGQGPELLIRYENEEAVDDSQLPKDRFSAERLKGVDSTLKIQPAELGDSAVYLCASSSQGSSGYTFGSGTRLTVV.